Sequencing of this T cell receptor (beta chain) was carried out in a study of Ad26.COV2.S vaccination and SARS-CoV-2 variants. Assay used: immunoSEQ multiplex PCR; TCRdb lists only in-frame clones, some missing. In the table there are fewer than 400,000 clones, approximately 86% of which are singletons. The treatment here: over 15 received Ad26.COV2.S at low or high dose, single or two shots; five or six received placebo; per-sample allocation not given. The investigators took samples on day 63 after the first vaccine or placebo injection. Study-wide findings and caveats: Considerable breadth of spike-specific CD8+ and CD4+ T cell responses has reportedly been documented following vaccination.

Points on this clone: Its matching antigen is unknown.

Sequences were derived from peripheral blood, sampled in a trial of Ad26.COV2.S vaccine versus placebo. The clonotype was recovered from a person aged 18 to 59 who received the Ad26.COV2.S COVID-19 vaccine or a placebo.

CDR3 sequence (DNA): TGTGCCAGCAGCTTGGCCAGCGGGGGGCGCTATGAAAAACTGTTTTTT. It encodes CASSLASGGRYEKLFF. The chain carries TRBV5-5 and TRBJ1-4; D perhaps matches TRBD1 (6 bases). CDR3 length: 16 amino acids. CDR1 SGHKS and CDR2 YYEKEE come from the germline V gene (reference sequence). Trimming pared 0 bases from V and 6 bases from J, leaving 15 bases between. Using reference TRBV5-5 and TRBJ1-4 for the parts outside the CDR3, the full variable domain is DAGVTQSPTHLIKTRGQQVTLRCSPISGHKSVSWYQQVLGQGPQFIFQYYEKEERGRGNFPDRFSARQFPNYSSELNVNALLLGDSALYLCASSLASGGRYEKLFFGSGTQLSVL.